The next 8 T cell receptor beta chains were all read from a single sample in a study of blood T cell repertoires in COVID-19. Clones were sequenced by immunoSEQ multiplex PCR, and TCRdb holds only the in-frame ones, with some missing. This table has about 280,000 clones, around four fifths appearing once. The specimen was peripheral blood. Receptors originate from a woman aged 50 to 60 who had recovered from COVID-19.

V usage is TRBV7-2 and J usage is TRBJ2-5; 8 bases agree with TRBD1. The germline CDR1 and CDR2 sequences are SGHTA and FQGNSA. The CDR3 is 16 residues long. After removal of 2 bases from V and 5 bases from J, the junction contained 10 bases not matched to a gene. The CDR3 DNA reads TGTGCCAGCAGCTTATCCGTAGGACAGGGTGAGGAGACCCAGTACTTC. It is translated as CASSLSVGQGEETQYF.

CDR3 region: CASSDSFRTGELFF. The CDR3 DNA sequence: TGTGCCAGCAGTGACTCATTTCGCACCGGGGAGCTGTTTTTT. The chain carries TRBV6-4 and TRBJ2-2, with D unresolved. CDR1 and CDR2 from the germline V gene are MRHNA and SNTAGT. V was cut by 0 bases and J by 4 bases, with 6 bases left in between. The CDR3 consists of 14 residues.

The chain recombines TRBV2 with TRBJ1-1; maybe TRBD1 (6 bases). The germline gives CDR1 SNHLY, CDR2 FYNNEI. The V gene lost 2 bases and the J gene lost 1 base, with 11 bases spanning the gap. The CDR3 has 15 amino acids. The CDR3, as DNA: TGTGCCAGCAGTGAACAGTTAGGGGGGAACACTGAAGCTTTCTTT. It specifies CASSEQLGGNTEAFF.

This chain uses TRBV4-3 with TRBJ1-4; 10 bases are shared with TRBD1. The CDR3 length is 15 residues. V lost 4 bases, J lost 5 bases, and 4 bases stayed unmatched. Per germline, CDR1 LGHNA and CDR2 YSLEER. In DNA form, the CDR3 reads TGCGCCAGCAGCCTCAAGGACAGGGGGAATGAAAAACTGTTTTTT. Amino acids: CASSLKDRGNEKLFF.

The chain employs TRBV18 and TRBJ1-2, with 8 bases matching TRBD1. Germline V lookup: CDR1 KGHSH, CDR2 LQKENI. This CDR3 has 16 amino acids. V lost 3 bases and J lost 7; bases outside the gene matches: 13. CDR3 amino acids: CASSPSNGGQGGGYTF. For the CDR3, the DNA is TGTGCCAGCTCACCTTCCAACGGTGGACAGGGTGGTGGCTACACCTTC.

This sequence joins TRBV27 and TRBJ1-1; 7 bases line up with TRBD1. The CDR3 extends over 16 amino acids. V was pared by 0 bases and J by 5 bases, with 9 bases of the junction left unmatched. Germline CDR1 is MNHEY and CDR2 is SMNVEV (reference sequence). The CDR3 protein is CASSLSARQGKTEAFF. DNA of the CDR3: TGTGCCAGCAGTTTATCAGCCAGACAGGGTAAGACTGAAGCTTTCTTT.

The chain's CDR3 is CASSQPGAAQYF. The CDR3, as DNA: TGTGCCAGCTCACAGCCAGGGGCGGCCCAGTACTTC. The gene calls are TRBV18 and TRBJ2-5; a weak D match, TRBD1 (6 bases). This CDR3 has 12 residues. CDR1 is KGHSH and CDR2 is LQKENI in the germline V gene. With 4 bases removed from V and 9 bases from J, the gap between germline ends came to 12 bases. Variable domain in full (rest from reference TRBV18 and TRBJ2-5): NAGVMQNPRHLVRRRGQEARLRCSPMKGHSHVYWYRQLPEEGLKFMVYLQKENIIDESGMPKERFSAEFPKEGPSILRIQQVVRGDSAAYFCASSQPGAAQYFGPGTRLLVL.

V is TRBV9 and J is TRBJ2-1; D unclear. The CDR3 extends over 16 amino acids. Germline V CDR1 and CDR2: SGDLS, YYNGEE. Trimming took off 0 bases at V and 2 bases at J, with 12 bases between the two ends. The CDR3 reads CASSVVSRVPYNEQFF. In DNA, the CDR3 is TGTGCCAGCAGCGTAGTTAGTCGGGTTCCCTACAATGAGCAGTTCTTC.